Listed below are T cell receptor beta chains from one sample, sequenced in a study of T cell responses to AZD1222 COVID-19 vaccine. Only in-frame clones appear in the TCRdb table, and some are missing; sequencing was by immunoSEQ multiplex PCR. The table records approximately 170,000 clones, approximately 93% of them present only once. The source material was peripheral blood, sampled on day 0 of AZD1222 vaccination. These receptor sequences come from an adult in good health. Both conserved end residues are part of each CDR3. D genes are given only for firm matches. The listing skips clone size in some rows; elsewhere it reads once, few, many or a size class.

clone_size,j_call,d_call,v_call,cdr3_aa,cdr3_nt
-,TRBJ1-1,-,TRBV7-9,CASSFPTATEAFF,TGTGCCAGCAGCTTTCCGACAGCTACTGAAGCTTTCTTT
-,TRBJ1-1,-,TRBV30,CAWRLNTEAFF,TGTGCCTGGAGATTGAACACTGAAGCTTTCTTT
-,TRBJ2-7,TRBD1,TRBV27,CASRPGGLPIYYEQYF,TGTGCCAGCAGGCCAGGGGGCCTCCCTATCTATTACGAGCAGTACTTC
-,TRBJ1-1,TRBD1,TRBV18,CASSPPGQGGTEAFF,TGTGCCAGCTCACCCCCGGGACAGGGTGGCACTGAAGCTTTCTTT
once,TRBJ2-5,-,TRBV5-8,CASSLGRGQETQYF,TGTGCCAGCAGCTTGGGCAGGGGCCAAGAGACCCAGTACTTC
-,TRBJ1-4,-,TRBV12-3/TRBV12-4,CASRPTLGEKLFF,TGTGCCAGCAGACCGACGTTAGGGGAAAAACTGTTTTTT
-,TRBJ1-3,-,TRBV5-4,CASSPGGGFSGNTIYF,TGTGCCAGCAGCCCCGGGGGGGGCTTCTCTGGAAACACCATATATTTT
-,TRBJ1-2,TRBD1,TRBV5-1,CASSADRARGYTF,TGCGCCAGCAGCGCGGACAGGGCCCGGGGCTACACCTTC
-,TRBJ1-1,-,TRBV27,CASSSLWGGEAFF,TGTGCCAGCAGTTCCCTTTGGGGGGGTGAAGCTTTCTTT
-,TRBJ1-2,TRBD1,TRBV6-5,CASSYTRGHGYTF,TGTGCCAGCAGTTACACCAGGGGGCATGGCTACACCTTC
-,TRBJ2-2,-,TRBV4-1,CASSPPSSLRGELFF,TGCGCCAGCAGCCCACCAAGCTCCTTGAGGGGGGAGCTGTTTTTT
-,TRBJ2-5,-,TRBV12-3/TRBV12-4,CASTTGRGTQYF,TGTGCCAGCACCACCGGAAGGGGTACCCAGTACTTC
once,TRBJ2-1,-,TRBV19,CASRQEAYNEQFF,TGTGCCAGTCGACAAGAAGCCTACAATGAGCAGTTCTTC
-,TRBJ1-1,-,TRBV29-1,CSVEPGVYEAFF,TGCAGCGTTGAACCAGGAGTTTATGAAGCTTTCTTT
-,TRBJ2-2,-,TRBV12-3/TRBV12-4,CASRSIGTGELFF,TGTGCCAGCCGATCTATAGGCACCGGGGAGCTGTTTTTT
-,TRBJ2-5,-,TRBV11-2,CASSQRGFTQYF,TGTGCCAGCAGCCAGAGGGGCTTTACCCAGTACTTC
-,TRBJ2-1,-,TRBV9,CASSPRLVRNEQFF,TGTGCCAGCAGCCCCCGATTAGTACGCAATGAGCAGTTCTTC
-,TRBJ1-5,-,TRBV5-5,CASSFRDSNQPQHF,TGTGCCAGCAGCTTCAGGGACAGCAATCAGCCCCAGCATTTT
-,TRBJ1-2,-,TRBV15,CATSRDRTVGGYTF,TGTGCCACCAGCAGAGATCGGACCGTAGGTGGCTACACCTTC
-,TRBJ1-1,-,TRBV5-1,CASSWQGNTEAFF,TGCGCCAGCAGCTGGCAGGGTAACACTGAAGCTTTCTTT
-,TRBJ1-3,-,TRBV10-1,CASSEGFGVSSGNTIYF,TGCGCCAGCAGTGAGGGGTTTGGAGTAAGCTCTGGAAACACCATATATTTT
-,TRBJ2-7,TRBD1,TRBV5-1,CASSSMGQQAYEQYF,TGCGCCAGCAGCTCGATGGGACAGCAGGCCTACGAGCAGTACTTC
-,TRBJ2-7,TRBD1,TRBV5-1,CASSSIPGDRDLYEQYF,TGCGCCAGCAGCTCCATTCCCGGGGACAGGGACCTTTACGAGCAGTACTTC
-,TRBJ1-2,-,TRBV18,CASSPPTGDYGYTF,TGTGCCAGCTCACCACCCACGGGGGACTATGGCTACACCTTC
-,TRBJ1-1,-,TRBV5-1,CASTRQVDTEAFF,TGCGCCAGCACCAGACAGGTCGACACTGAAGCTTTCTTT
-,TRBJ1-1,-,TRBV19,CASNMGQGVTEAFF,TGTGCCAGTAATATGGGCCAGGGAGTAACTGAAGCTTTCTTT
-,TRBJ1-6,-,TRBV5-1,CASSRVGGPNSPLHF,TGCGCCAGCAGCCGGGTTGGGGGCCCTAATTCACCCCTCCACTTT
-,TRBJ2-2,TRBD2,TRBV11-3,CASSPGLAENTGELFF,TGTGCCAGCAGCCCGGGACTAGCGGAGAACACCGGGGAGCTGTTTTTT
-,TRBJ2-7,-,TRBV3-1/TRBV3-2,CASSPGRRYEQYF,TGTGCCAGCAGCCCGGGCCGGCGGTACGAGCAGTACTTC
-,TRBJ1-1,TRBD1,TRBV2,CASRLTGQVNTEAFF,TGTGCCAGCAGACTCACTGGACAGGTTAACACTGAAGCTTTCTTT
-,TRBJ2-7,TRBD2,TRBV6-5,CASTRTSEYEQYF,TGTGCCAGCACACGGACTAGCGAGTACGAGCAGTACTTC
-,TRBJ2-5,TRBD1,TRBV14,CASSRLDRAETQYF,TGTGCCAGCAGCCGCCTGGACAGGGCGGAGACCCAGTACTTC
once,TRBJ2-3,TRBD2,TRBV3-1/TRBV3-2,CASSRTSGRVADTQYF,TGTGCCAGCAGCCGAACTAGCGGGAGGGTCGCAGATACGCAGTATTTT
-,TRBJ2-1,-,TRBV3-1/TRBV3-2,CASSDFKSVEQFF,TGTGCCAGCAGCGATTTTAAGTCAGTTGAGCAGTTCTTC
-,TRBJ2-3,TRBD2,TRBV6-5,CASTPSGGLDTQYF,TGTGCCAGCACGCCCAGCGGGGGTTTAGATACGCAGTATTTT
-,TRBJ1-2,-,TRBV19,CASSTRENYGYTF,TGTGCCAGTAGTACTCGGGAAAACTATGGCTACACCTTC
-,TRBJ1-5,TRBD1,TRBV19,CASRDPGQASYSNQPQHF,TGTGCCAGTAGGGATCCGGGACAGGCGAGCTATAGCAATCAGCCCCAGCATTTT
-,TRBJ1-3,-,TRBV9,CASSVAGARVGNTIYF,TGTGCCAGCAGCGTAGCTGGGGCGCGGGTTGGAAACACCATATATTTT
-,TRBJ1-3,-,TRBV7-6,CASSFSAAGAAGNTIYF,TGTGCCAGCAGCTTCTCCGCTGCCGGAGCGGCAGGAAACACCATATATTTT
-,TRBJ2-7,TRBD2,TRBV11-2,CASSFERETYEQYF,TGTGCCAGCAGCTTTGAGCGGGAGACCTACGAGCAGTACTTC
-,TRBJ1-1,TRBD1,TRBV19,CASSIRDRPMNTEAFF,TGTGCCAGTAGTATACGGGACAGACCGATGAACACTGAAGCTTTCTTT
-,TRBJ1-2,TRBD1,TRBV5-6,CASSSRTGGYYGYTF,TGTGCCAGCAGCTCCAGGACAGGGGGGTACTATGGCTACACCTTC